This TCR beta chain was found in a study of cytomegalovirus exposure and HLA in healthy donors (dated by TCRdb to about 2017). Looking at the study overall: In an earlier analysis of some 550 of the donors, around 290 Gb of sequence data and 90 million to 130 million unique TCR beta sequences from roughly 190 million T cells were reported. All discovery cohort repertoires had been generated on a single sequencing platform. In addition to the first cohort of 500 to 850 subjects, a separate validation cohort of approximately 110 different subjects was used. The T cell repertoires of some 670 subjects were profiled by immunosequencing and related to cytomegalovirus serostatus. Typing coverage varied by locus: 629-630 donors for A, B, C, DRB1 and DQB1; 500 to 550 for DQA1; 600 to 610 for DPA1; more than 450 for DPB1. In the later analysis, no new phenotypic data were used to find candidate immune exposures; instead, reliance was placed on TCR beta sequences and their occurrence across donors. A later genetic analysis used genome-wide SNP genotypes for about 60% of the roughly 700 donors, treating that subset as a discovery cohort. An earlier analysis of fewer than 700 of the donors applied high-throughput TCR beta sequencing to assess whether each TCR beta V gene segment acted as functional or pseudogenic. A later analysis re-examined previously published TCR beta repertoires from 610 or so donors and added high-resolution HLA genotyping to investigate patterns of TCR occurrence. The study combined high-throughput TCR immunosequencing, statistical association of individual TCRs with disease status, and machine learning to predict cytomegalovirus infection status. Among the roughly 370 genotyped donors, about 85% belonged to the genetic ancestry cluster associated with self-reported Caucasian donors. Among some 400 genotyped donors of the cohort, an average of approximately 240,000 unique TCR beta nucleotide sequences was sequenced per donor, of which 15% to 20% were non-productive. The study aimed to test whether signatures of past pathogen exposure could be identified by cataloging public T cell receptors. An early release covering roughly 600 HLA-typed donors comprised approximately 300 gigabases of sequencing data and 85 million or so unique TCR sequences. Both class I and class II loci were covered by HLA typing, at four-digit resolution. Donor age, sex, ethnicity and CMV serostatus were compiled together with the repertoire data. Roughly 5 DR-DQ haplotypes were handled as single units for association and clustering, since linkage in the cohort was strong.

CDR1 and CDR2, looked up from the germline V gene, are SNHLY and FYNNEI. V loses 4 bases at its end and J loses 2 bases; junction bases beyond the gene matches: 1. The CDR3 holds 14 amino acids from the cysteine to the phenylalanine. The sequence is cut down to CDR3 DNA, 42 bases in frame from base 1. The library was built by means of the immunoSEQ multiplex PCR assay. The multiplex PCR relied on a mix of 60 forward primers for TCR Vbeta segments and 13 reverse primers for TCR Jbeta segments. The CDR3 region of rearranged TCR beta genes was amplified from genomic DNA with a multiplex PCR assay. The amplified TCR beta libraries were sequenced on the Illumina HiSeq System as 87-base-pair reads. On the study's bioinformatics: A later analysis counted about 80 million unique TCR beta chains across the 650 to 700 repertoires, and around 12 million of these chains were shared by at least two donors. Raw reads were error-corrected and collapsed into unique sequences with a nearest-neighbor algorithm that merged closely related sequences to remove PCR and sequencing errors. V, D and J gene segments were assigned by aligning CDR3 sequences to IMGT reference sequences. For a sequence to be retained, at least a six-nucleotide match to both a V gene segment and a J gene segment was required. A rearrangement was called productive if the CDR3 had no stop codons and remained in frame with V and J, and every other rearrangement was called non-productive. Following IMGT convention, CDR3 was defined as the stretch from the second conserved V-encoded cysteine to the conserved J-encoded phenylalanine. In an earlier analysis of 500 to 650 of the donors, sequences lacking an unambiguous match to a single V gene segment were excluded. In an earlier analysis of around 590 of the donors, a V segment was called functional when productive rearrangements were above 56.7%, and segregating when the standard deviation between donors exceeded 5%. A statistical classification framework was built for diagnosing cytomegalovirus status from the catalog of TCR beta chain sequences. A later analysis assigned V and J genes by comparing TCR nucleotide sequences with IMGT/GENE-DB human TR gene sequences. A later analysis assigned CDR3 sequences and most-parsimonious VDJ recombination scenarios with the TCRdist pipeline. In a later analysis, each TCR beta chain was defined by its CDR3 amino acid sequence together with its V-gene family, and reads without a unique V-gene family were excluded. As a way to deal with suspected cross-contamination and a sequencing artifact, a later analysis dropped 640 or so nucleotide sequences that were highly shared and had low generation probability. In a later analysis, a clonal expansion index for each public chain was calculated from normalized within-repertoire ranks of inferred template counts. Generation probabilities in a later analysis came from a VDJ recombination model fitted to out-of-frame rearrangements, and those results were checked against IGoR. In a later analysis, hypergeometric tests were used to score TCR-TCR, TCR-HLA and TCR-CMV co-occurrence, with a repertoire-size bias correction applied to TCR pairs. False discovery rates were estimated in a later analysis by permuting HLA or CMV assignments 20 times. In a later analysis, co-occurring TCRs were grouped using DBSCAN, with TCRdist sequence similarity added in when clustering inside HLA-allele-positive subsets. For co-occurrence clustering, repertoires with fewer than 30,000 or more than 120,000 public chains were excluded, along with roughly 5 repertoires with anomalous nucleotide sharing. This immuneACCESS table, as held by TCRdb, lists in-frame sequences with V and J called but not all clones. Of the missing ones, under half trace to an unresolved V gene in checked studies; the others have no known cause. V, J and clone size are those of that table, while D and trimming were read from the DNA. Within this sample are 150,000 to 200,000 clones, with approximately 70% of them counted one time only. The leading ten clones occupy roughly 2.7% of the sample.

This clone was picked up a small number of times. The antigen it recognizes is unknown. Per-base qualities were not stored, and no clone one base away is much larger. The cohort consisted of 600 to 750 healthy bone marrow donors. At the time of sampling, all cohort members were nominally healthy, though unrecorded immune exposures were likely present. The donor was CMV seropositive and was included in the group of approximately 300 seropositive cohort members. A peripheral blood sample was collected from each donor, and TCR beta sequencing was performed on peripheral blood mononuclear cells. Genomic DNA extraction from the blood cell samples was performed with the Qiagen DNeasy Blood Extraction Kit. Study-wide findings and limitations: Because counts were too low, seventeen rarely observed V segments, including chromosome 9 orphons, were excluded from the earlier analysis of about 500 of the donors. The sequencing pipeline was judged likely to have produced a cluster of highly shared sequence variants as a technical artifact. Broadly in line with IMGT annotations, most TCR beta V segments showed up in productive rearrangements about 87% or about 30% of the time in an earlier analysis of roughly 590 of the donors. Some IMGT-functional V segments, including TRBV6-2 and TRBV6-3, could not be distinguished by the 87-base-pair reads and were therefore excluded. Cytomegalovirus status was reported to be diagnosed by the classifier with high specificity and sensitivity in both the original and validation cohorts. In vitro tests confirmed that three of the cytomegalovirus-associated TCR beta chains recognize cytomegalovirus antigens. When HLA alleles, especially DR and DQ, strongly co-occurred, TCR associations were difficult to assign to individual alleles. In a later analysis, the rate of TCR association differed among HLA loci, with DRB1 alleles having the most associated TCRs and HLA-C alleles having the fewest. The study gave a list of 150 to 200 TCR beta chains associated with cytomegalovirus. Most TCR sequences were seen in very few donors, while some public TCRs were found in many individuals. Correlated functional status among segregating V segments might reflect linkage disequilibrium, but an unknown experimental factor could not be ruled out. A later genetic analysis associated a missense DCLRE1C variant with V-gene and J-gene trimming of TCR beta chains, and an independent cohort replicated the association. In a later analysis, HLA-associated TCR beta chains showed more clonal expansion and lower generation probabilities than non-associated chains that were equally common. In a later analysis, about 17,000 TCR beta sequences were associated with specific HLA alleles at a false discovery rate of 0.05. In a later analysis, most CMV-associated TCR beta chains were found to appear HLA-restricted, with HLA associations seemingly driven largely by CMV exposure. This cohort had only TCR beta chains sequenced, and the lack of alpha or paired-chain data limited which features could be detected. The presence/absence analyses assumed that sequencing depth was roughly uniform across donors, and that assumption may not be true. Compared with the 666-donor mean, donors in an Asian-associated ancestry cluster had fewer N-insertions in productive TCRs, according to a later genetic analysis. Immune exposure information for the cohort was limited to CMV serostatus. The authors suggested that the approach could potentially be extended to other disease states and immunological phenotypes. A further reported finding was that TCR beta sequences accurately predicted the HLA-A and HLA-B alleles for most subjects in the first cohort. Because HLA typing was unavailable for some donors at each locus, only the typed subset was used in association tests. Several of the top co-occurrence clusters appeared to be linked to parvovirus B19, influenza, CMV and Epstein-Barr virus, according to a later analysis.

Sequencing was performed on PBMCs. The chain is encoded by TRBV2 joined to TRBJ1-3, with 8 bases aligning to TRBD1. This TCR derives from a woman aged 40-49 years in good health and CMV-seropositive. Read as DNA, the sequence is TGTGCCAGCAGTGTACAGGGGGCTGGAAACACCATATATTTT. Its translation reads: CASSVQGAGNTIYF.